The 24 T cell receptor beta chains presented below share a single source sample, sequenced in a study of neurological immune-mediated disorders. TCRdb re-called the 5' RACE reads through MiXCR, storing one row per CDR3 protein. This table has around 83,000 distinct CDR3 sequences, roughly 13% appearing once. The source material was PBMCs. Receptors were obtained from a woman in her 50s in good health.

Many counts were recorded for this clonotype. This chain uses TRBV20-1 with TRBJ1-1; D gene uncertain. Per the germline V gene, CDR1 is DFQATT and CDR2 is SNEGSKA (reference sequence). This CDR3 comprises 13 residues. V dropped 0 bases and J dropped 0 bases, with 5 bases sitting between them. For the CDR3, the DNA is TGCAGTGCTAGAGAGGCTGTGAACACTGAAGCTTTCTTT. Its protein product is CSAREAVNTEAFF.

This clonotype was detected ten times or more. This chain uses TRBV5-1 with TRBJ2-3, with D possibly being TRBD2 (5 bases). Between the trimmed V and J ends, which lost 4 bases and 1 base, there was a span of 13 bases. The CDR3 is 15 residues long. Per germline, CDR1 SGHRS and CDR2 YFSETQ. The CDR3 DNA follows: TGCGCCAGCAGCGGAGGTCGTTGGGGCACAGATACGCAGTATTTT. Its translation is CASSGGRWGTDTQYF.

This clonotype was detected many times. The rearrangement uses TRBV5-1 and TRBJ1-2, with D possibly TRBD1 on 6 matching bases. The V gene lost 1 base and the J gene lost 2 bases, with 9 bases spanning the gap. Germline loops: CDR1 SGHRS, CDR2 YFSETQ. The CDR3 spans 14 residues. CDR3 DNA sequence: TGCGCCAGCAGCTTGACAGGGAAGAACTATGGCTACACCTTC. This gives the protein CASSLTGKNYGYTF.

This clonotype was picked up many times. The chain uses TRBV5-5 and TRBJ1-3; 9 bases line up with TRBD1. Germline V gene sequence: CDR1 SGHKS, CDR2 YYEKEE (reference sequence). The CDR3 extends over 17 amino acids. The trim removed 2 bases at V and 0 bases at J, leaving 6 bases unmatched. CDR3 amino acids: CASSLDRDRASGNTIYF. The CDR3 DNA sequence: TGTGCCAGCAGCTTAGACCGGGACAGGGCCTCTGGAAACACCATATATTTT.

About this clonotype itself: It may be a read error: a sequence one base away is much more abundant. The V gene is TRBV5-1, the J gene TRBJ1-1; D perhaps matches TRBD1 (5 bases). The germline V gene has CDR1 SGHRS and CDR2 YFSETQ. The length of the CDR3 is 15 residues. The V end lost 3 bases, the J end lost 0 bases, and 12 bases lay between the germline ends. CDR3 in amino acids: CASSWGYRMNTEAFF. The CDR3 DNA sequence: TGCGCCAGCAGCTGGGGGTACAGGATGAACACTGAAGCTTTCTTT.

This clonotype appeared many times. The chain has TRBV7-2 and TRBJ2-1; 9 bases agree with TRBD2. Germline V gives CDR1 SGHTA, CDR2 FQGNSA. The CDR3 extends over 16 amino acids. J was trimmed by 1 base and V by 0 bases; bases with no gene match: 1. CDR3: CASSLASGGSYNEQFF. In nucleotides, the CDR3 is TGTGCCAGCAGCTTAGCTAGCGGGGGTTCCTACAATGAGCAGTTCTTC.

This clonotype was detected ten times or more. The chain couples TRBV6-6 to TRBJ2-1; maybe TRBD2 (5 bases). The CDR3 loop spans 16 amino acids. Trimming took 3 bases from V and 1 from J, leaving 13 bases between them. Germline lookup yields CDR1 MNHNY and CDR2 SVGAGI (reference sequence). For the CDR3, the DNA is TGTGCCAGCAGTTATTATGGGAGAGGGTCCTACAATGAGCAGTTCTTC. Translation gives CASSYYGRGSYNEQFF.

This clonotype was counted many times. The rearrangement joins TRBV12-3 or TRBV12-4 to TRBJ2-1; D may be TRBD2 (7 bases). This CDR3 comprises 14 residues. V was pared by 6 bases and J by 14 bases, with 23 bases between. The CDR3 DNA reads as TGTGCCAGCAGCCGGGGGGCTAGTCAGCAATGGGAGTTCTTC. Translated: CASSRGASQQWEFF.

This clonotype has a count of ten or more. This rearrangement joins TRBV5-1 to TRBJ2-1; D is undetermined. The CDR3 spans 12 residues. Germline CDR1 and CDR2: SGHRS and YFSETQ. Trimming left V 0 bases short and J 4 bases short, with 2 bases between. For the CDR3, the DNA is TGCGCCAGCAGCTTGGAATACAATGAGCAGTTCTTC. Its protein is CASSLEYNEQFF.

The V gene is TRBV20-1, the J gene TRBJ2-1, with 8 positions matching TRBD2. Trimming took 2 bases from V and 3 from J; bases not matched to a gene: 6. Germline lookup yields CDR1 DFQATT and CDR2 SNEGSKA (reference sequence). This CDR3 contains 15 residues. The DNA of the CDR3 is TGCAGTGCTAGACCTTCCGGGGGGGTCTACAATGAGCAGTTCTTC. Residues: CSARPSGGVYNEQFF.

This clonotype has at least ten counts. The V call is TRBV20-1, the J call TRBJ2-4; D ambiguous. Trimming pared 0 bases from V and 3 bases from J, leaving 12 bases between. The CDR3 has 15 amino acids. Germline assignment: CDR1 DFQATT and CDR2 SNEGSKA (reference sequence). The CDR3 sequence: CSARDSGSGKNIQYF. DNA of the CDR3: TGCAGTGCTAGAGATTCTGGGTCTGGCAAAAACATTCAGTACTTC.

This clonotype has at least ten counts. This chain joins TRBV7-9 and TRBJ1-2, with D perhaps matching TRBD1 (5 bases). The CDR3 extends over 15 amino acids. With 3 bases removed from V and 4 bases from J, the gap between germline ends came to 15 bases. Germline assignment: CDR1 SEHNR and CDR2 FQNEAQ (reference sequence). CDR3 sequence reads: CASSFFPERGYGYTF. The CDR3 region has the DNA TGTGCCAGCAGCTTTTTCCCCGAAAGGGGCTATGGCTACACCTTC.

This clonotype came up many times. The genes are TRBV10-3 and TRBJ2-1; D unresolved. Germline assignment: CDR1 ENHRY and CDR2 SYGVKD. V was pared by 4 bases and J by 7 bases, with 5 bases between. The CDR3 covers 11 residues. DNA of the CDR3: TGTGCCATCAGTGTCGGGAATGAGCAGTTCTTC. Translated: CAISVGNEQFF.

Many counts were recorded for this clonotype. As DNA, the CDR3 is TGTGCCAGCAGCCCGTTGGACCCCGGCGAGACCCAGTACTTC. This gives the protein CASSPLDPGETQYF. The chain joins TRBV5-5 to TRBJ2-5; D gene ambiguous. The CDR3 contains 14 residues. Trimming removed 4 bases from V and 5 bases from J, with 15 bases in between. Germline assignment: CDR1 SGHKS and CDR2 YYEKEE (reference sequence).

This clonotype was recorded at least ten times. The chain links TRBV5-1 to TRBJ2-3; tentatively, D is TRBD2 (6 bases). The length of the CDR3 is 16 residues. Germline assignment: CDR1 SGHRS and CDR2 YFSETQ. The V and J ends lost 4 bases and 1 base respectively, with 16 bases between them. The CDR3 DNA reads TGCGCCAGCAGCCAGGGTGGCGGCGGGGGCACAGATACGCAGTATTTT. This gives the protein CASSQGGGGGTDTQYF.

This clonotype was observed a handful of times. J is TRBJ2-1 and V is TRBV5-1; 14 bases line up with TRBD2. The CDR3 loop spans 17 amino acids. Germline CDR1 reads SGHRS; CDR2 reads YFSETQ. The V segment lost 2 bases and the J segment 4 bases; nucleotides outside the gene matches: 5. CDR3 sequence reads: CASSFAGLAGVYNEQFF. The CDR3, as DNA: TGCGCCAGCAGCTTCGCGGGACTAGCGGGGGTATACAATGAGCAGTTCTTC.

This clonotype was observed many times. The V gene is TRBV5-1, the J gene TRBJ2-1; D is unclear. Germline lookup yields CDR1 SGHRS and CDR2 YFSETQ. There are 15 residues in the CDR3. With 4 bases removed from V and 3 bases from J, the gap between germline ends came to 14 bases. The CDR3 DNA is TGCGCCAGCAGCACCCGTCCCGGCGTCTACAATGAGCAGTTCTTC. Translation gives CASSTRPGVYNEQFF.

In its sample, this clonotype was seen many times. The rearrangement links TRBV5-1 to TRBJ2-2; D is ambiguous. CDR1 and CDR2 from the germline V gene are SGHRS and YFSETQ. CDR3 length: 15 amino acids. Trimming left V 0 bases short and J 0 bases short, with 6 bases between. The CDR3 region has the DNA TGCGCCAGCAGCTTGGGGCAGACGAACACCGGGGAGCTGTTTTTT. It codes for CASSLGQTNTGELFF.

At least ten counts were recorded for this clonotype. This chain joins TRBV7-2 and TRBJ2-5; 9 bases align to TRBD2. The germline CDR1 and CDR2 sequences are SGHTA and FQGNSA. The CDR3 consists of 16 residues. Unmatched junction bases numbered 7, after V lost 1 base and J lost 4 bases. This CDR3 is CASSLVASGVGETQYF. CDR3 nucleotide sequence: TGTGCCAGCAGCTTAGTGGCTAGCGGGGTCGGAGAGACCCAGTACTTC.

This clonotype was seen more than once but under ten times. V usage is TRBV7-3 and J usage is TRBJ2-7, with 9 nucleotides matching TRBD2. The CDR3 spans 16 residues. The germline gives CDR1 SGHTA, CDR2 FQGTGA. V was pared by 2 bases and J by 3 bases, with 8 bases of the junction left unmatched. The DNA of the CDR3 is TGTGCCAGCAGCTTAGGGCCGTTAGCGGGAGTCTACGAGCAGTACTTC. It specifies CASSLGPLAGVYEQYF.

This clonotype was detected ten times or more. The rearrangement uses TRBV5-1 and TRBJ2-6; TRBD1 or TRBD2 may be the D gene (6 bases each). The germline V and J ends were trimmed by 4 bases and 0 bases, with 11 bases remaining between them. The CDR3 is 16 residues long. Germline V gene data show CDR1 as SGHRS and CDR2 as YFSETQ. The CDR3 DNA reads TGCGCCAGCAGCCCGGGGGCAGTCTCTGGGGCCAACGTCCTGACTTTC. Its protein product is CASSPGAVSGANVLTF.

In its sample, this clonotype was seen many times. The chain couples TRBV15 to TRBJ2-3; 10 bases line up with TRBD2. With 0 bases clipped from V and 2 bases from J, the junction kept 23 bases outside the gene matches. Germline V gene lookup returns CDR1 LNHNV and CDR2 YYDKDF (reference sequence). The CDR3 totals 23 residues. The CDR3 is CATSRDRPRGVSGGTQFTDTQYF. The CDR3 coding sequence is TGTGCCACCAGCAGAGATAGACCCAGAGGGGTTAGCGGGGGGACCCAGTTCACAGATACGCAGTATTTT. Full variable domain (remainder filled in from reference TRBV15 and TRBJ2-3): DAMVIQNPRYQVTQFGKPVTLSCSQTLNHNVMYWYQQKSSQAPKLLFHYYDKDFNNEADTPDNFQSRRPNTSFCFLDIRSPGLGDTAMYLCATSRDRPRGVSGGTQFTDTQYFGPGTRLTVL.

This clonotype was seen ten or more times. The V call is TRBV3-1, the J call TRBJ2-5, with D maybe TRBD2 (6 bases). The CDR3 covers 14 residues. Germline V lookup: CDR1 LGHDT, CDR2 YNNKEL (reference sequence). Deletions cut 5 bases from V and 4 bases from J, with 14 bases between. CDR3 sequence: CASSYWTNRETQYF. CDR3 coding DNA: TGTGCCAGCAGCTACTGGACTAATCGAGAGACCCAGTACTTC.

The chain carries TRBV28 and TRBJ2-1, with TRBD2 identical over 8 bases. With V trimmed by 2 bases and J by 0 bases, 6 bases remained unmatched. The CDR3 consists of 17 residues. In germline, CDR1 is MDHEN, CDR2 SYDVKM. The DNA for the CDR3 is TGTGCCAGCAGTTTAGTAGGGAGCGGGAGCTCCTACAATGAGCAGTTCTTC. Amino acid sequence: CASSLVGSGSSYNEQFF.